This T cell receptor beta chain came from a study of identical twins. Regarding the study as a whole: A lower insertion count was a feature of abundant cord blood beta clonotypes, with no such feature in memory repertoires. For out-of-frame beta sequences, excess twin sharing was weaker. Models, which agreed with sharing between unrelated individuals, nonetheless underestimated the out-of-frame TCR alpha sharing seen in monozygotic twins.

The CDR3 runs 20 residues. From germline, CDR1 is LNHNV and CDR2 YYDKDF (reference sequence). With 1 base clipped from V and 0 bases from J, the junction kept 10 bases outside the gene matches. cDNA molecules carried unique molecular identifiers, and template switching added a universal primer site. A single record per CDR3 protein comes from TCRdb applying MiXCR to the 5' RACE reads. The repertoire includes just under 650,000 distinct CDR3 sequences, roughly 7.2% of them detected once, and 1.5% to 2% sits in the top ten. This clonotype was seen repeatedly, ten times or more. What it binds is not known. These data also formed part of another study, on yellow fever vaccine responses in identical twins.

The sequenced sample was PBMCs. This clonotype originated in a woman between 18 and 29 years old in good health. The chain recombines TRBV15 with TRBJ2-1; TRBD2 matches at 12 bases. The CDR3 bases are TGTGCCACCAGCAGAGTTTCTAGCGGGGGGGTTAAGAGCTCCTACAATGAGCAGTTCTTC. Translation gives CATSRVSSGGVKSSYNEQFF.